This T cell receptor (beta chain) appears in the sequencing data of a study of Graves' ophthalmopathy and Graves' hyperthyroidism. Findings of the study overall: Separation of ophthalmopathy from stable hyperthyroidism was achieved by a 13-signature model, at about 91% sensitivity and around 81% specificity.

Ophthalmopathy was moderately-to-severely active, CAS at least 3, NOSPECS at least 4, lasting under 3 months. Excluded: other autoimmune disease, uncontrolled infection, pregnancy or lactation. Trimming cost V 1 base and J 5 bases, with 17 bases left between them. The CDR3 has 16 residues. Germline V gene sequence: CDR1 SGHVS, CDR2 FNYEAQ. Amplification targeted the TCR beta CDR3 regions, with RNA transcripts as the source material. Second-round multiplex PCR followed a first-round RT-PCR using HTBI primers. Via MiXCR, TCRdb re-called the multiplex PCR reads, giving one row per CDR3 protein. Of fewer than 350,000 distinct CDR3 sequences in the sample, roughly 15% were seen once. This clonotype was counted many times. What it recognizes is unknown.

Sequencing input: peripheral blood. This TCR came from an adult man with Graves' ophthalmopathy. This chain uses TRBV7-6 with TRBJ2-5; D gene ambiguous. The CDR3 reads CASSLVGLSLRETQYF. The CDR3 DNA is TGTGCCAGCAGCTTAGTCGGTCTTAGCTTGAGGGAGACCCAGTACTTC.